This T cell receptor beta chain came from a study of identical twins. Findings and limits, study-wide: Analyses of zero insertions could be partly confounded by invariant MAIT and iNKT cells. Conclusions rested on cross-sectional statistics rather than following the same donors. Cord blood beta clonotypes that were abundant carried fewer insertions, and memory repertoires showed no such trend.

CDR3 length equals 18 residues. Remarks on this clonotype: Its antigen is undetermined.

The authors used template switching to add a universal primer site and gave cDNA unique molecular identifiers. MiXCR, run by TCRdb on the 5' RACE reads, gives a single entry per CDR3 protein. The data contain around 1.7 million distinct CDR3 sequences, less than 40% of them singletons. The V gene is TRBV21-1, the J gene TRBJ2-5; TRBD1 is taken as the D call from the table, unchecked against the DNA. TRBV21-1 is a documented pseudogene. This sequence was found in a newborn girl in good health. The sample taken for sequencing was cord blood. CDR3 residues: CASSKVYYVRGHKETQYF. The CDR3 DNA follows: TGTGCCAGCAGCAAAGTTTATTACGTCAGGGGGCACAAAGAGACCCAGTACTTC.